This T cell receptor beta chain was identified in a study of blood T cell repertoires in COVID-19. Study-level background: The United States, Italy and Spain provided the acute and convalescent COVID-19 samples.

This CDR3 spans 16 amino acids. V was trimmed by 1 base and J by 0 bases, leaving 10 bases between them. Per germline, CDR1 LGHDT and CDR2 YNNKEL (reference sequence). Authors' analysis steps: Nucleated cell counts were estimated from reference gene primer amplification. Using immunoSEQ multiplex PCR, the repertoire was profiled, and TCRdb retains in-frame clones only, with some absent. V, J and clone size derive from that table, while D and trimming were established from the DNA sequence. The sample holds some 55,000 clones, 90% seen once. V is TRBV3-1 (or the pseudogene TRBV3-2) and J is TRBJ1-3; no clear D gene. Material for sequencing was peripheral blood. The sequence derives from a woman between 40 and 50 years old with active COVID-19. CDR3 loop: CASSQAVAISGNTIYF. The DNA for the CDR3 is TGTGCCAGCAGCCAAGCGGTAGCAATCTCTGGAAACACCATATATTTT.